This T cell receptor beta chain was documented in a study of blood T cell repertoires in COVID-19. The overall study: The United States, Italy and Spain supplied acute and convalescent COVID-19 samples.

Only in-frame clones appear in the TCRdb table, and some are missing; sequencing was by immunoSEQ multiplex PCR. Of 180,000 or so clones detected, 84% appear once; the ten largest clones hold about 14%. This sequence originates from a woman in her sixties or seventies with COVID-19, enrolled during active disease. The sequencing sample was made of peripheral blood.

The CDR3 loop reads CASSLTGYLQETQYF. CDR3 coding DNA: TGTGCCAGCAGCCTGACAGGGTACCTTCAAGAGACCCAGTACTTC. This chain joins TRBV3-1 (or the pseudogene TRBV3-2) and TRBJ2-5; 7 positions agree with TRBD1. The CDR3 has 15 amino acids. V was clipped by 4 bases and J by 2 bases; unmatched bases: 7. Germline CDR1 LGHDT, CDR2 YNNKEL (reference sequence).